The source of this TCR beta chain is a study of radiation and T cells in renal cell carcinoma. General study findings and limits: In nephrectomy-only tumors, top 100 clonotypes averaged around 40%, versus around 50% irradiated.

Treatment here: treatment-naive control, cytoreductive nephrectomy. Treatment-naive patients without radiation supplied the control tumors at nephrectomy. Control tumors came from several females and under 14 males, aged roughly 40 to 82. The data were produced by immunoSEQ multiplex PCR, yet TCRdb's version contains in-frame clones alone and is incomplete. The sample gives more than 8,500 clones, more than 55% of which show up once; about 14% is in the top ten. Concerning this clone: Its antigen is unidentified.

The CDR3 length is 15 residues. From germline, CDR1 is SGDLS and CDR2 YYNGEE. V lost 0 bases and J 0 bases, leaving 10 bases between the germline ends. This material consisted of tumor tissue, taken from a patient whose treatment was nephrectomy without radiotherapy. The chain employs TRBV9 and TRBJ2-7; weak D call: TRBD1 (6 bases). This receptor was taken from a man aged 55 to 70 with renal cell carcinoma. The CDR3 sequence is CASSVEGHPSYEQYF. CDR3 bases: TGTGCCAGCAGCGTAGAGGGACACCCCTCCTACGAGCAGTACTTC.